This T cell receptor (beta chain) was profiled in a study of T cell repertoires in cytomegalovirus infection. The wider study: CMV infection plus the matching HLA type was flagged by public TCR beta signatures.

Germline CDR1 reads MDHEN; CDR2 reads SYDVKM. The CDR3 loop spans 15 amino acids. V was trimmed by 4 bases and J by 1 base, leaving 13 bases between them. This clonotype was counted a few times. Its antigen is not identified. Study conclusions and caveats: Dominant in the ex vivo response were TCR beta clonotypes restricted by HLA-C and specific for CMV.

TCRdb reprocessed the reads with MiXCR, giving one entry per CDR3 protein. The sample has about 34,000 distinct CDR3 sequences; approximately 52% are singletons. This specimen consisted of CD8+ T cells from cultured PBMCs, obtained from culture after CMV antigen stimulation. The chain carries TRBV28 and TRBJ1-1; D may be TRBD1 (6 bases). The sequence was obtained from a human donor in good health (CMV status not recorded). Some clones in this sample may be carry-over from other donors' samples. CDR3 bases: TGTGCCAGCAGTTCTCACAGGGTTCCGAACACTGAAGCTTTCTTT. Its protein product is CASSSHRVPNTEAFF.